The T cell receptor (beta chain) under discussion was sequenced for a study of response to subunit inactivated influenza vaccine. Germline values: CDR1 DFQATT, CDR2 SNEGSKA (reference sequence). This CDR3 has 16 amino acids. The V and J ends lost 0 bases and 5 bases respectively, with 17 bases between them. TCRdb itself ran the RT-PCR reads through MiXCR, one entry per CDR3 protein. This table holds roughly 500,000 distinct CDR3 sequences, 20% to 25% found once. The sample was also reused in another study, on T cells expressing NK-cell markers. Per that study: The TCR beta cDNA came from 5'RACE template switching with UMIs. Repertoire data for TCR beta were derived from sorted T cells (CD3+CD56+NKG2C+, CD3+CD56+NKG2C- and CD3+CD56-NKG2C+). In several experiments, sorting was confined to alpha-beta TCR T cells through use of an anti-gamma-delta TCR antibody. Of the CD8+ T cell pool in roughly six donors, about 1.0-7.0% was accounted for by dominant NKG2C+ clonotypes. The same clonotypes also predominated in the CD3+CD56-NKG2C+ fraction of several donors.

The sample consisted of CD4+ T cells sorted from PBMCs, taken less than 13 days after vaccination. V is TRBV20-1 and J is TRBJ2-1; no reliable D call. The sequence was obtained from a man aged 50 to 59 who received an inactivated influenza vaccine. The chain's CDR3 is CSARDLRTLINNEQFF. The CDR3 nucleotides read TGCAGTGCTAGAGATCTCCGCACCCTAATCAACAATGAGCAGTTCTTC.